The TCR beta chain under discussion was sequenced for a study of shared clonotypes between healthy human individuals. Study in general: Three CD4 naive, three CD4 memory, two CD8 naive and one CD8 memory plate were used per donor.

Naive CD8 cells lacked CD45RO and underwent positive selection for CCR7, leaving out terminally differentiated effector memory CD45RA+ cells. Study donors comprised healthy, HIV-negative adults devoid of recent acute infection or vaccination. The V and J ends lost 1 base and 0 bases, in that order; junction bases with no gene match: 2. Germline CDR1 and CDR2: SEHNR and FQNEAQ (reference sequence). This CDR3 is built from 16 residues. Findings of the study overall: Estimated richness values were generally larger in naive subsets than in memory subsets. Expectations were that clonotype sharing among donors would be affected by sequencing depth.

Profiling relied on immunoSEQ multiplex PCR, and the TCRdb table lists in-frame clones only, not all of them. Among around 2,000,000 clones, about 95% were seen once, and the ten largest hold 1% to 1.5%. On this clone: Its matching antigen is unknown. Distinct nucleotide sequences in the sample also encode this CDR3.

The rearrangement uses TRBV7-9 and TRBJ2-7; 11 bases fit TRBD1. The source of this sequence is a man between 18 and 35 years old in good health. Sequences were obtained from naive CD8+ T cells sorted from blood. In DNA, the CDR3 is TGTGCCAGCAGCTTAGGGGGACAGGGGGGCTCCTACGAGCAGTACTTC. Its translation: CASSLGGQGGSYEQYF. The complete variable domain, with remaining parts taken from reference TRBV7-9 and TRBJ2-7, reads DTGVSQNPRHKITKRGQNVTFRCDPISEHNRLYWYRQTLGQGPEFLTYFQNEAQLEKSRLLSDRFSAERPKGSFSTLEIQRTEQGDSAMYLCASSLGGQGGSYEQYFGPGTRLTVT.